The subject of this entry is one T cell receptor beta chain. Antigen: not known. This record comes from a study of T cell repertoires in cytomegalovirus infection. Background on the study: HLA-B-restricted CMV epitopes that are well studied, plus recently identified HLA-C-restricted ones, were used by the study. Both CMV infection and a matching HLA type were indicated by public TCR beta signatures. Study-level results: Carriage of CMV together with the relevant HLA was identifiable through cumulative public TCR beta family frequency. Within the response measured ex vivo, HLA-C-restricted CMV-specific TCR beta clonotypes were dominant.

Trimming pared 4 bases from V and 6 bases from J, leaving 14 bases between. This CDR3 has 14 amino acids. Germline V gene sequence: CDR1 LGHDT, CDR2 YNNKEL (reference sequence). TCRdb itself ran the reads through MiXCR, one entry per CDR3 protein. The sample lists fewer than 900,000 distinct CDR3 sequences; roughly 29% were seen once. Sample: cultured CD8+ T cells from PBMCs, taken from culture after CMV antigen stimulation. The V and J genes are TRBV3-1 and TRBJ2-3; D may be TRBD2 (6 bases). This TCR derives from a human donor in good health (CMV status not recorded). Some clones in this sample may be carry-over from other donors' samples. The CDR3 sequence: CASSPGTAKDTQYF. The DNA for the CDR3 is TGTGCCAGCAGCCCCGGGACTGCTAAGGATACGCAGTATTTT.